Sequencing of this T cell receptor beta chain was carried out in a study of T cell changes during pregnancy in multiple sclerosis. The assay was immunoSEQ multiplex PCR, and TCRdb's table has in-frame clones only and misses some. Of about 68,000 clones in the sample, 75% to 95% were seen once. This clone appeared a few times. The CDR3 covers 15 residues. The germline CDR1 and CDR2 sequences are LGHNA and YNFKEQ. The V and J ends lost 1 base and 4 bases respectively, with 13 bases between them. This sequence joins TRBV4-2 and TRBJ1-2; D gene unclear. Here the sequenced sample was peripheral blood, taken in the third trimester of pregnancy. This clonotype was sampled from a female donor with multiple sclerosis, enrolled in a pregnancy study. CDR3 nucleotide sequence: TGTGCCAGCAGCCAAGTAAGCGGGGTGACCTATGGCTACACCTTC. It yields the protein CASSQVSGVTYGYTF.